This T cell receptor beta chain stems from a study of T-cell memory formation after mild COVID-19. Broader study findings: Clones shrinking from day 15 to 85 showed even CD4/CD8 mixes; later expanders tilted CD4+. Confirmation of SARS-CoV-2 specificity was lacking for second-wave clones peaking day 37. CD8+ contracting clones occupied EMRA, while CD4+ ones occupied mainly CM and EM.

5'RACE with constant-segment primers built TCRalpha and TCRbeta cDNA libraries with UMIs. TCRdb redid the calling of the 5' RACE reads with MiXCR, one entry per CDR3 protein. This sample yields around 470,000 distinct CDR3 sequences, of which about 19% are seen a single time; around 8.4% belongs to the top ten. This clonotype was seen only a few times. What it recognizes is unknown. The germline V gene has CDR1 MNHNS and CDR2 SASEGT. V shed 8 bases, J shed 13 bases, and the junction held 15 bases outside the gene matches. The CDR3 is 14 amino acids. Sequenced sample: PBMCs or a T cell subset sorted from them (not recorded which). The rearrangement uses TRBV6-1 and TRBJ2-2, with 8 bases fitting TRBD1. This TCR came from an adult woman who had mild COVID-19 (a few samples of this study predate the infection). Cell type and time point are not known. CDR3 nucleotides: TGTGCCAGCTCACGGACAGGGCTATCGGTGGTGCTGTTTTTT. The encoded protein is CASSRTGLSVVLFF.